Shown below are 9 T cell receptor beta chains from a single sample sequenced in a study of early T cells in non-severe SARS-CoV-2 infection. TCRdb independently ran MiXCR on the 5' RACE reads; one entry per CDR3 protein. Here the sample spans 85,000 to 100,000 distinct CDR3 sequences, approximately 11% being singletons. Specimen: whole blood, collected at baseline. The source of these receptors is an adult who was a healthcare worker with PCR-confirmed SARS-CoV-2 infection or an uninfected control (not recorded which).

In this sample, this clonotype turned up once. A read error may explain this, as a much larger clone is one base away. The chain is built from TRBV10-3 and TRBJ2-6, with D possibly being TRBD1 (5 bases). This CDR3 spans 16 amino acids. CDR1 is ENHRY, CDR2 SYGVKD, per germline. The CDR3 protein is CAISDPTVSGANVLSF. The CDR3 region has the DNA TGTGCCATCAGTGACCCCACCGTCTCTGGGGCCAACGTCCTGTCTTTC.

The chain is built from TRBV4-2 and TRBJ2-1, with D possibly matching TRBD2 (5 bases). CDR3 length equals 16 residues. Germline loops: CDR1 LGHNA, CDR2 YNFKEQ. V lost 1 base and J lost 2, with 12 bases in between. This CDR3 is CASSQAMDSAYNEQFF. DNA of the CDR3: TGTGCCAGCAGCCAAGCCATGGACTCGGCCTACAATGAGCAGTTCTTC.

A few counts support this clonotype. For the CDR3, the DNA is TGTGCCAGCAGCCAGGGGCTAACTGGGGCCAACGTCCTGACTTTC. It codes for CASSQGLTGANVLTF. This sequence joins TRBV3-1 and TRBJ2-6; the D gene is possibly TRBD1 (5 bases). CDR1 LGHDT and CDR2 YNNKEL come from the germline V gene (reference sequence). V lost 3 bases and J 2 bases, leaving 8 bases between the germline ends. This CDR3 comprises 15 residues.

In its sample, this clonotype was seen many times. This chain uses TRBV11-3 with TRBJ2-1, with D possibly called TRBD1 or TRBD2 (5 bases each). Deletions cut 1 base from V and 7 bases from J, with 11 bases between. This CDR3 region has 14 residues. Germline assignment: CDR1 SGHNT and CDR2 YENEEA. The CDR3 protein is CASSLGAEGNEQFF. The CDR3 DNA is TGTGCCAGCAGCTTAGGGGCTGAGGGGAATGAGCAGTTCTTC.

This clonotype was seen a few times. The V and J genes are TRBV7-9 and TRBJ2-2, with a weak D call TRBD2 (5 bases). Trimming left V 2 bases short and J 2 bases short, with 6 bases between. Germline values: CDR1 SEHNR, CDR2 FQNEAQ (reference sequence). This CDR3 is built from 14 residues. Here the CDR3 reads CASSLPSNTGELFF. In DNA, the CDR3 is TGTGCCAGCAGCTTACCTAGCAACACCGGGGAGCTGTTTTTT. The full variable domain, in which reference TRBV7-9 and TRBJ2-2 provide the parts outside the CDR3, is DTGVSQNPRHKITKRGQNVTFRCDPISEHNRLYWYRQTLGQGPEFLTYFQNEAQLEKSRLLSDRFSAERPKGSFSTLEIQRTEQGDSAMYLCASSLPSNTGELFFGEGSRLTVL.

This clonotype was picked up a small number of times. The CDR3 loop reads CASSDRNNSPLHF. The CDR3 nucleotides read TGTGCCAGCAGTGATAGAAATAATTCACCCCTCCACTTT. The rearrangement links TRBV11-2 to TRBJ1-6, with unresolved D. Per germline, CDR1 SGHAT and CDR2 FQNNGV. The V end lost 6 bases, the J end lost 5 bases, and 8 bases lay between the germline ends. The CDR3 covers 13 residues.

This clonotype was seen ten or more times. CDR3 bases: TGTGCCAGCTCACCCCCTCGCGGGGGGTACACAGATACGCAGTATTTT. Translated, it gives CASSPPRGGYTDTQYF. This rearrangement joins TRBV18 to TRBJ2-3; 8 nucleotides line up with TRBD2. Germline loops: CDR1 KGHSH, CDR2 LQKENI. J was trimmed by 2 bases and V by 3 bases; bases with no gene match: 7. This CDR3 region has 16 residues.

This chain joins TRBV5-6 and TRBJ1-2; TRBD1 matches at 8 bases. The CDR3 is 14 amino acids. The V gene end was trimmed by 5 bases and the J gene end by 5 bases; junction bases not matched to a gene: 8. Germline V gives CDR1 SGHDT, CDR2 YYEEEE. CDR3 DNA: TGTGCCAGCAGTACTGAAACAGGGGGTTATGGCTACACCTTC. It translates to CASSTETGGYGYTF.

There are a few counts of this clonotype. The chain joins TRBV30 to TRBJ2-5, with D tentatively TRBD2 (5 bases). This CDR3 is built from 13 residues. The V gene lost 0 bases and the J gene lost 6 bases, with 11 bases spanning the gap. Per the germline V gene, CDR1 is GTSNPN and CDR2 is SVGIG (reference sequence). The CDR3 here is CAWSVRGVKTQYF. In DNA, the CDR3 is TGTGCCTGGAGTGTACGGGGAGTGAAGACCCAGTACTTC.